This T cell receptor (beta chain) was sequenced during a study of graft-versus-host responses after intestinal transplantation. Looking at the study overall: All recipients got anti-thymocyte globulin induction, then tacrolimus and steroids for approximately three years. Study-wide points: After transplant, early declines in HvG clones were associated with peak levels of circulating GvH clones.

TCRdb's copy holds only in-frame clones and misses some; the assay was immunoSEQ multiplex PCR. The sample consists of more than 75,000 clones, around 93% of them appearing once. The germline V gene has CDR1 SEHNR and CDR2 FQNEAQ (reference sequence). This CDR3 is built from 13 residues. On this clone itself: Its matching antigen is unknown. Relative to the germline gene, one junction end is altered; a read error may explain this.

The chain has TRBV7-9 and TRBJ2-1; no clear D. This specimen consisted of unstimulated CD4+ T cells sorted from spleen or lymph node cells, obtained before transplant. The TCR comes from a human donor who was the organ donor for an intestinal transplant. CDR3 in DNA: TGTGCCAGCAGCTTAACGGCAGTTGAGGTGATGCTCTTC. Its protein product is CASSLTAVEVMLF.